A single TCR beta chain is shown here with its context. The clone's antigen remains unknown. These data originate in a study of monozygotic twins with inflammatory bowel disease (dated by TCRdb to between 2018 and 2021). Regarding the complete study: The full study comprised 28 monozygotic twin pairs: nine German pairs (four IBD-concordant, five IBD-discordant) and 19 IBD-discordant Danish pairs. Each individual had, on average, about 151 000 unique TCRalpha sequences and 181 000 unique TCRbeta sequences available for analysis. The search for disease-associated traits relied mainly on comparing, within discordant pairs, IBD patients with their genetically identical healthy co-twins.

The CDR3 starts with the cysteine, ends with the phenylalanine, and has 15 residues. No DNA is recorded. Looking up the germline V gene yields CDR1 MRHNA and CDR2 SNTAGT. Library preparation employed 5' RACE. For each TCR library, approximately 4,000 ng of total RNA was used. For each sample, cDNA was synthesized in eight separate reactions using SMARTScribe reverse transcriptase. During cDNA synthesis, unique molecular identifiers containing a 6-nucleotide sample barcode were introduced by template switching. Amplification of TCRalpha and TCRbeta cDNA involved two nested PCRs of approximately 16 and 9 cycles, and each PCR was followed by bead purification. Before amplification, the cDNA was both treated with uracil DNA-glycosylase and purified with the QIAquick PCR purification kit. In the second PCR, Illumina TruSeq-compatible adapters and sample-specific barcodes were added. Library quality and concentration were assessed using TapeStation and Qubit, and 4.5 to 6.5 ng of each library was pooled. Sequencing of the pooled libraries was done on an Illumina HiSeq2500 single-index Rapid Run using custom sequencing primers and 2 x 100 bp reads. Concerning the study's data processing: PCR and sequencing errors were corrected by UMI-based consensus assembly using MiGEC version 1.2.6. MiXCR version 2.1.1 was used to carry out V(D)J alignment, clonotype assembly and CDR3 extraction. Gene usage, clonotype sharing and MAIT/NKT TCR abundance were normalised by analysing the top 1000, 10 000 and 20 000 clonotypes per sample. Diversity was computed as the inverse Simpson index with the vegan R package after downsampling to 27 000 UMIs. Statistical testing used paired Mann-Whitney U tests on the discordant twin pairs and applied Benjamini-Hochberg correction for multiple testing. TCRdb reprocessed the reads and lists each CDR3 protein sequence as a single entry, with no DNA. In this record, the V and J calls reflect TCRdb's handling and not the investigators' own analysis. For this sample, the table gives about 170,000 distinct CDR3 sequences. The ten largest clones add up to 2.5% to 3% of the sample.

Beyond this particular receptor, the publication reports: IBD patients shared fewer clonotypes with other individuals than healthy twins did, most markedly in patients showing signs of disease activity. Because patients were on differing immunosuppressive treatments, the repertoires may have picked up extra background noise and inter-individual variability. No single strong signal or clonotype linked to IBD turned up in the results, so the idea that one exists was not supported. The analysis was unable to tell different T cell subtypes apart. TCRbeta repertoire diversity, by inverse Simpson index, was decreased in IBD patients compared with their healthy co-twins. Concordant and discordant twins showed no difference in repertoire similarity, possibly because of limited statistical power.

From each donor, a roughly 2.5 ml peripheral blood sample was drawn into PAXgene tubes and stored at -80 degrees C. Without any T cell sorting, total RNA was extracted from whole blood using the PAXgene blood miRNA kit on an automated QIAcube. Deep TCRalpha and TCRbeta repertoire profiling with unique molecular barcoding was performed on peripheral blood of monozygotic twin pairs concordant or discordant for inflammatory bowel disease. Smoking habits were recorded for all twin pairs, with individuals classified as current, former or never smokers. The chain links TRBV6-4 with TRBJ1-2; there is no DNA to check the TCRdb D call of TRBD1. This clonotype was sampled from a human donor with ulcerative colitis or Crohn's disease, or a healthy co-twin of an affected twin (not recorded which). The sample consisted of blood. The CDR3 reads as follows: CASSSGTGAALGYTF.